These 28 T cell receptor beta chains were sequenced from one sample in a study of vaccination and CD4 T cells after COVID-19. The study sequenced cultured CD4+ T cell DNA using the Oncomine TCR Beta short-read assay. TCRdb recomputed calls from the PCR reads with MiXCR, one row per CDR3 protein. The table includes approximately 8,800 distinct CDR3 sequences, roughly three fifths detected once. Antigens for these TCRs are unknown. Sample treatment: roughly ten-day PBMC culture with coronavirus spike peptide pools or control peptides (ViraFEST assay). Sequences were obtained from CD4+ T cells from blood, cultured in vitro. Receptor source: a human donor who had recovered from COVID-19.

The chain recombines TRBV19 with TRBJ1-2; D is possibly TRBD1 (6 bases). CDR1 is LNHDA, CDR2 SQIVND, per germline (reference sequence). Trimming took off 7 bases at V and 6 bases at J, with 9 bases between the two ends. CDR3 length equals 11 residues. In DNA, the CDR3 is TGTGCCAGTACCAGGGGAGATGGCTACACCTTC. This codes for CASTRGDGYTF.

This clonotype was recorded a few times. Written as DNA, the CDR3 is TGTGCCAGCAGGCCTCCGGGGCTCTATGGCTACACCTTC. Its translation is CASRPPGLYGYTF. V and J are TRBV28 and TRBJ1-2, with D perhaps TRBD1 (5 bases). The germline gives CDR1 MDHEN, CDR2 SYDVKM. V lost 6 bases and J 4 bases, leaving 12 bases between the germline ends. This CDR3 has 13 residues.

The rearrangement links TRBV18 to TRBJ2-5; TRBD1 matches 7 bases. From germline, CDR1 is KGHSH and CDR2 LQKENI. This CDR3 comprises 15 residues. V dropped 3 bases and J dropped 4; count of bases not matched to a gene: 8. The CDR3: CASSPSTGMVETQYF. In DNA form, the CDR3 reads TGTGCCAGCTCACCCTCGACAGGGATGGTAGAGACCCAGTACTTC. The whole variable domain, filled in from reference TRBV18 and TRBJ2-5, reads NAGVMQNPRHLVRRRGQEARLRCSPMKGHSHVYWYRQLPEEGLKFMVYLQKENIIDESGMPKERFSAEFPKEGPSILRIQQVVRGDSAAYFCASSPSTGMVETQYFGPGTRLLVL.

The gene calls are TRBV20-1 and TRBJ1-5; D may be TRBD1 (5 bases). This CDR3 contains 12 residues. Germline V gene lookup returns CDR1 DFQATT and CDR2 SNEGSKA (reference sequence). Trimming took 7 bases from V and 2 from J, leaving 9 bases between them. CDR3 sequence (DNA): TGCAGTGAGGGGCGGGGCAATCAGCCCCAGCATTTT. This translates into CSEGRGNQPQHF.

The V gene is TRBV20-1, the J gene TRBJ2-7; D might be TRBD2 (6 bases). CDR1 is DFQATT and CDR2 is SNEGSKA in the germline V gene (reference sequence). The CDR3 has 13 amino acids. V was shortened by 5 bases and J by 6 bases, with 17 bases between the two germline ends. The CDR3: CSAHRDSGREQYF. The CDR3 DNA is TGCAGTGCTCACCGGGACTCTGGACGCGAGCAGTACTTC.

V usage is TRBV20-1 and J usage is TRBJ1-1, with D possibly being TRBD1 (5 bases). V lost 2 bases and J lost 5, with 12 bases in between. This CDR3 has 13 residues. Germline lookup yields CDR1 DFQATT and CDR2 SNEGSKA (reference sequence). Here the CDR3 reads CSARSRGRTEAFF. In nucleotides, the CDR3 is TGCAGTGCTAGAAGCCGGGGCAGAACTGAAGCTTTCTTT.

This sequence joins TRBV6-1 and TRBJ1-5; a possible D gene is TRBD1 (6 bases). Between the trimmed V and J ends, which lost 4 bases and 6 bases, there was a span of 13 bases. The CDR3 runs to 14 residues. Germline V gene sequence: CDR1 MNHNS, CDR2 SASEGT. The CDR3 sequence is CASSVRGKSQPQHF. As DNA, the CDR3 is TGTGCCAGCAGTGTCAGGGGTAAAAGTCAGCCCCAGCATTTT.

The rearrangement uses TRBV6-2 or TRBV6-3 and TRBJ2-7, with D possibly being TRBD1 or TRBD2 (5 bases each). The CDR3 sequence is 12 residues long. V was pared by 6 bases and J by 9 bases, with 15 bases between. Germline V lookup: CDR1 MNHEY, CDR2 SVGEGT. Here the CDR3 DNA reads TGTGCCAGCAGCCAGGGACCTTTGCTGCAGTACTTC. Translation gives CASSQGPLLQYF.

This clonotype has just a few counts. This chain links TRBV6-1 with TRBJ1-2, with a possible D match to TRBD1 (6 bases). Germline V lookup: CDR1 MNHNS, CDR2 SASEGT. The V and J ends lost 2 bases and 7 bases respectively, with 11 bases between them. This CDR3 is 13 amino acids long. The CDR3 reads CASSERGRGGYTF. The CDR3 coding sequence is TGTGCCAGCAGTGAAAGGGGCAGGGGTGGCTACACCTTC.

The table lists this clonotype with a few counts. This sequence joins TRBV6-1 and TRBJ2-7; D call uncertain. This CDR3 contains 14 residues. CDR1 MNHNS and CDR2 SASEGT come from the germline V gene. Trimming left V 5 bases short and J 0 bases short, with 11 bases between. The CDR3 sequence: CASSSQRLSYEQYF. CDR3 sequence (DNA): TGTGCCAGCAGTAGCCAGCGCCTCTCCTACGAGCAGTACTTC.

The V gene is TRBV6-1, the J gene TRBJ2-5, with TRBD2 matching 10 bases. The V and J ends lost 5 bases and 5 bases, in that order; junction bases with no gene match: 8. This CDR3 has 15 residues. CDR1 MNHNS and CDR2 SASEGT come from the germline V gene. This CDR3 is CASSPRGAGGETQYF. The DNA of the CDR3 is TGTGCCAGCAGTCCGAGAGGAGCGGGAGGGGAGACCCAGTACTTC.

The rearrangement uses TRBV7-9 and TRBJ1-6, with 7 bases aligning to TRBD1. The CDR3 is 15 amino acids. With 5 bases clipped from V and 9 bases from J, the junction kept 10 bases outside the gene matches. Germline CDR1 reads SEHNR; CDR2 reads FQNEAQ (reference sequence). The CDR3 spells CASSPGAAGGSPLHF. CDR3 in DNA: TGTGCCAGCAGCCCAGGGGCGGCAGGGGGTTCACCCCTCCACTTT.

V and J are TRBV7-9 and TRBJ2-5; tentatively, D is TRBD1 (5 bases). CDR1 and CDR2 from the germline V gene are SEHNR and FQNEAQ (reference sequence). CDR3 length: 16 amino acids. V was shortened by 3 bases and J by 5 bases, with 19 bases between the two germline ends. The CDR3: CASSFRQPRVGETQYF. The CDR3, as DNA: TGTGCCAGCAGCTTCCGACAGCCAAGGGTTGGGGAGACCCAGTACTTC.

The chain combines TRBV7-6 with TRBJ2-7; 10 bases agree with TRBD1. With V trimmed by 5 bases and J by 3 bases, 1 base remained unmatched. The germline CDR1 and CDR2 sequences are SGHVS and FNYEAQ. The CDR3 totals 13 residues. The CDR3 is CASSRDRGYEQYF. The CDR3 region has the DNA TGTGCCAGCAGCCGGGACAGGGGCTACGAGCAGTACTTC.

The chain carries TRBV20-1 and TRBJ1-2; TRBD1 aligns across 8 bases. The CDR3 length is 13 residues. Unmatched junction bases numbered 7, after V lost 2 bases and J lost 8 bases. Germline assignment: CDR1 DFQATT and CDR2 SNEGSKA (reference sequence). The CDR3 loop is CSARSTGDLGYTF. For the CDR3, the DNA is TGCAGTGCTAGATCGACAGGGGATTTGGGCTACACCTTC.

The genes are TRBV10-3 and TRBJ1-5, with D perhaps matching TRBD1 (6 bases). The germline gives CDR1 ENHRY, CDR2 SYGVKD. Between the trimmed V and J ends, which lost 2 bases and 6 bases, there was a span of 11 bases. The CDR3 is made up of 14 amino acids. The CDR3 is CAISETGRRQPQHF. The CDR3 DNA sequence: TGTGCCATCAGTGAGACAGGGCGACGTCAGCCCCAGCATTTT.

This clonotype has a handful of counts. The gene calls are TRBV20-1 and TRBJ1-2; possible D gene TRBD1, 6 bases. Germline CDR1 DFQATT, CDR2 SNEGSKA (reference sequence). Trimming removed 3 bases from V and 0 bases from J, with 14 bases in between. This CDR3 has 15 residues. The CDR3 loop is CSASGAEGANYGYTF. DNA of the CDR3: TGCAGTGCTAGTGGTGCAGAGGGGGCTAACTATGGCTACACCTTC.

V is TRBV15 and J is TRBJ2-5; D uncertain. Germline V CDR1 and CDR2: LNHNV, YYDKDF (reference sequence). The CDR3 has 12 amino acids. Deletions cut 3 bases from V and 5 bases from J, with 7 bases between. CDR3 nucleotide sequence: TGTGCCACCAGCAGGTTCGACGAGACCCAGTACTTC. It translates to CATSRFDETQYF.

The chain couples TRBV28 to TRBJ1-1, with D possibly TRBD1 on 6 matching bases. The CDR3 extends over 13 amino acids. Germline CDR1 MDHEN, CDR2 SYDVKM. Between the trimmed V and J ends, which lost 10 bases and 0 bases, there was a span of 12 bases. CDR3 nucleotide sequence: TGTGCCATGGCGGGGGGCATGAACACTGAAGCTTTCTTT. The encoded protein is CAMAGGMNTEAFF.

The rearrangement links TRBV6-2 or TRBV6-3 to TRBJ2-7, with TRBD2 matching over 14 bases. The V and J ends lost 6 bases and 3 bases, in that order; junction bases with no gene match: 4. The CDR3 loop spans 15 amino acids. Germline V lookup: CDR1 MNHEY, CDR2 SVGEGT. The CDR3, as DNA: TGTGCCAGCAGCGGGGGACTAGCGGGAGTCTACGAGCAGTACTTC. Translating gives CASSGGLAGVYEQYF.

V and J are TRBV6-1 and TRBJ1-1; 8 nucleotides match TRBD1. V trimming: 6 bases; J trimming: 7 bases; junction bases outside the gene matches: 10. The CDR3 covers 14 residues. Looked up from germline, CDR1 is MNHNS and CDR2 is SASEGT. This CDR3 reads CASSRSQGAGEAFF. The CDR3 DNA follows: TGTGCCAGCAGCCGCTCGCAGGGGGCCGGTGAAGCTTTCTTT.

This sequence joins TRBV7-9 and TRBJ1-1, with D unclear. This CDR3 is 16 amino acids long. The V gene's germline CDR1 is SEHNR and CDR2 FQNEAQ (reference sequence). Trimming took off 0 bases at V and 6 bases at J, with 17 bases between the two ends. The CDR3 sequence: CASSLAQGGLRAEAFF. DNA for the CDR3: TGTGCCAGCAGCTTAGCGCAAGGAGGCCTGAGGGCTGAAGCTTTCTTT.

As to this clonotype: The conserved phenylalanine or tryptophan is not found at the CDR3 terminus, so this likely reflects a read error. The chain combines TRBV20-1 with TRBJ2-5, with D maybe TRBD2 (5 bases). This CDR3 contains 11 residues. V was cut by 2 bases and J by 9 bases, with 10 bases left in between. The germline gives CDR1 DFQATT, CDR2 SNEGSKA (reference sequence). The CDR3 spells CSARTSGAQYS. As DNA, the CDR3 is TGCAGTGCTAGAACTAGTGGGGCCCAGTACTCC.

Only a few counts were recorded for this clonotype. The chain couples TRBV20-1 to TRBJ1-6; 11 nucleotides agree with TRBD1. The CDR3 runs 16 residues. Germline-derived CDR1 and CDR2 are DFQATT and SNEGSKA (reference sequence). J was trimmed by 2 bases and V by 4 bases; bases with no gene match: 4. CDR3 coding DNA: TGCAGTGCTATCGGACAGGGGGCCGCCTATAATTCACCCCTCCACTTT. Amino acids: CSAIGQGAAYNSPLHF.

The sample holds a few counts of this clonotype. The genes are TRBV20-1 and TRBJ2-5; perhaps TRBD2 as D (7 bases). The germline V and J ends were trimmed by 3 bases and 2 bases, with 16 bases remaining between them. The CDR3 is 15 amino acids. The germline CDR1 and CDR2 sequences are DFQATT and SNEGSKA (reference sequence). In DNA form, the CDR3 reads TGCAGTGCTAGCCGGGGTGGGGGGGCGCAAGAGACCCAGTACTTC. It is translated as CSASRGGGAQETQYF.

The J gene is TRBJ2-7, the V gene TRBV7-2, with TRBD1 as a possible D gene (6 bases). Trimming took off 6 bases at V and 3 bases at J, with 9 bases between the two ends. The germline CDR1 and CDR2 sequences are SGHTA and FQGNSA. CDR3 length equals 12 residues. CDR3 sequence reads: CASRPQGYEQYF. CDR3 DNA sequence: TGTGCCAGCAGGCCACAGGGCTACGAGCAGTACTTC. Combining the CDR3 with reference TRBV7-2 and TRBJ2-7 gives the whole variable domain GAGVSQSPSNKVTEKGKDVELRCDPISGHTALYWYRQSLGQGLEFLIYFQGNSAPDKSGLPSDRFSAERTGGSVSTLTIQRTQQEDSAVYLCASRPQGYEQYFGPGTRLTVT.

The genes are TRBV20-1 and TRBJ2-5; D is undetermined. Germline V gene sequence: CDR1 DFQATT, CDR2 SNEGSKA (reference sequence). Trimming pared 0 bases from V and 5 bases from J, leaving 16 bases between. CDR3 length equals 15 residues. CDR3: CSARDPWSSWETQYF. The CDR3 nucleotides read TGCAGTGCTAGAGATCCGTGGTCCTCCTGGGAGACCCAGTACTTC.

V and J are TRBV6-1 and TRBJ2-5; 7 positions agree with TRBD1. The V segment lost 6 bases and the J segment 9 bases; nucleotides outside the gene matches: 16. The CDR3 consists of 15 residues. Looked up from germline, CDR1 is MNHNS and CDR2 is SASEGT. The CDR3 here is CASRRTGHDLGAQYF. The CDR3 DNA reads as TGTGCCAGCAGACGGACAGGTCATGACCTTGGGGCCCAGTACTTC.